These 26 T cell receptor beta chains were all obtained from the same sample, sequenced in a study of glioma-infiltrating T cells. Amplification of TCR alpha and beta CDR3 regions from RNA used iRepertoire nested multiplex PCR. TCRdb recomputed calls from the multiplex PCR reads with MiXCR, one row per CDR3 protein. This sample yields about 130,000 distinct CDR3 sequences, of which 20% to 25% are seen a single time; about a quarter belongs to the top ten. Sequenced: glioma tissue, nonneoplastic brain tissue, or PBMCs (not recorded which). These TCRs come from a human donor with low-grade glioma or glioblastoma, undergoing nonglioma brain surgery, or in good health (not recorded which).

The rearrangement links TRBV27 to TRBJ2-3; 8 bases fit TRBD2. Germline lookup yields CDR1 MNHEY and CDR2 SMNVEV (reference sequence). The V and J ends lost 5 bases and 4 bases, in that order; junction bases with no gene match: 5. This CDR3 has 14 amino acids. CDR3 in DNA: TGTGCCAGCAGTGAAGGACTAGCAGCAGATACGCAGTATTTT. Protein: CASSEGLAADTQYF.

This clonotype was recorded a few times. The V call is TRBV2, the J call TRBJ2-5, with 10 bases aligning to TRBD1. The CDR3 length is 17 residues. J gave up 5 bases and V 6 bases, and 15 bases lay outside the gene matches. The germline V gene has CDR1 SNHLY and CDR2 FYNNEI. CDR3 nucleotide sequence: TGTGCCAGCAGAGCTCCTATGGAGACAGGGGGCGAGGAGACCCAGTACTTC. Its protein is CASRAPMETGGEETQYF. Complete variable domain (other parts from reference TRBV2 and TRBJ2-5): EPEVTQTPSHQVTQMGQEVILRCVPISNHLYFYWYRQILGQKVEFLVSFYNNEISEKSEIFDDQFSVERPDGSNFTLKIRSTKLEDSAMYFCASRAPMETGGEETQYFGPGTRLLVL.

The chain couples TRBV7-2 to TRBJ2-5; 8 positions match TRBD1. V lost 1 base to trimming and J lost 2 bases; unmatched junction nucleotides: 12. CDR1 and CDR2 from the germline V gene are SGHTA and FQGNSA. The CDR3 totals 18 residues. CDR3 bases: TGTGCCAGCAGCTTAGTTTATCAGGGGGCCGACCTACAAGAGACCCAGTACTTC. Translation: CASSLVYQGADLQETQYF.

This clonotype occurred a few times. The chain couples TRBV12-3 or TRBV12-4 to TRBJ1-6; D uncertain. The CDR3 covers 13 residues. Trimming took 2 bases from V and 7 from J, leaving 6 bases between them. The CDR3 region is CASSLLYNSPLHF. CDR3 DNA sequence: TGTGCCAGCAGTTTACTATACAATTCACCCCTCCACTTT.

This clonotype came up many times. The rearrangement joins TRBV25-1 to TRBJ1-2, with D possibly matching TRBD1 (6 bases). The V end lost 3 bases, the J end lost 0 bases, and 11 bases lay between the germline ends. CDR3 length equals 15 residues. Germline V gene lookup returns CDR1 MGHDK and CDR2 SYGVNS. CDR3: CASSEEGGSNYGYTF. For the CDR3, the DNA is TGTGCCAGCAGTGAGGAGGGGGGATCTAACTATGGCTACACCTTC.

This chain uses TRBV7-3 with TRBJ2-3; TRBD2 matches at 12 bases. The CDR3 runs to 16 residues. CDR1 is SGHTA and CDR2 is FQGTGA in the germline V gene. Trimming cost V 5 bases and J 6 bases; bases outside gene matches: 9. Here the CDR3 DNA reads TGTGCCAGCAGCACTAGCGGGGGGATGGTTGGTGATACGCAGTATTTT. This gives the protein CASSTSGGMVGDTQYF.

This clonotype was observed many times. Here the CDR3 DNA reads TGTGCCAGCAGCTCTAGCAGTGGGACAGGGAGGACAGATACGCAGTATTTT. This codes for CASSSSSGTGRTDTQYF. V is TRBV7-8 and J is TRBJ2-3, with TRBD1 matching over 9 bases. V trimming: 4 bases; J trimming: 3 bases; junction bases outside the gene matches: 11. Germline V CDR1 and CDR2: SGHVS, FQNEAQ. This CDR3 has 17 amino acids.

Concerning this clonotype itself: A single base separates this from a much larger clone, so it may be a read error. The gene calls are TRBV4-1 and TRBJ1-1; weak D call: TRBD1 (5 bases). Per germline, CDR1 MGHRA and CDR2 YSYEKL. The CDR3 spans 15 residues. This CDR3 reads CASSRGTEQNTKAFF. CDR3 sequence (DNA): TGCGCCAGCAGCCGAGGGACCGAACAGAACACTAAAGCTTTCTTT.

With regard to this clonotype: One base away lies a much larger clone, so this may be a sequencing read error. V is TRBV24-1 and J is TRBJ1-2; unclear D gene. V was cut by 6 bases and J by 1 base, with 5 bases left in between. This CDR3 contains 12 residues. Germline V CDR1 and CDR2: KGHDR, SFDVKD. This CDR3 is CATSPNNYGYTF. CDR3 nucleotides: TGTGCCACCAGTCCGAATAACTATGGCTACACCTTC.

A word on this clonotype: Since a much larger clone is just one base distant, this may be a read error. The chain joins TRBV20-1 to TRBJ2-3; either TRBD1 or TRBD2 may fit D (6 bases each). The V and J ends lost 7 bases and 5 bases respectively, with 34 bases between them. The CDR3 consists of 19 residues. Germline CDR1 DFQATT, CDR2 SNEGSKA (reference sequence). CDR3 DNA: TGCAGTGTCCCAGGACAGCCCCAAAAGAGCGGTTGGGGGGTAGATACGCAGTATTTT. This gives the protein CSVPGQPQKSGWGVDTQYF.

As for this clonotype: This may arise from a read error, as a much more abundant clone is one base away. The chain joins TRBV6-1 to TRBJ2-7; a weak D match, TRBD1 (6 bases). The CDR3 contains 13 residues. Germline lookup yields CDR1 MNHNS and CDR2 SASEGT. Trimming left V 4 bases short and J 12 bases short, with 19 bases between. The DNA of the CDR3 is TGTGCCAGCAGTGGGGAACAGGGAAGGAAGCGGTACGTC. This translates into CASSGEQGRKRYV.

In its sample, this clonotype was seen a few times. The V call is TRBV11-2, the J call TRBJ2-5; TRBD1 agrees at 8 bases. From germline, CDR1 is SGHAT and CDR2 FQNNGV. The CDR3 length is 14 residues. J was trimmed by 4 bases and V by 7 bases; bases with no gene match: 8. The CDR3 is CASNLDRVGETQYF. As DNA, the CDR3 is TGTGCCAGCAACCTGGACAGGGTCGGAGAGACCCAGTACTTC.

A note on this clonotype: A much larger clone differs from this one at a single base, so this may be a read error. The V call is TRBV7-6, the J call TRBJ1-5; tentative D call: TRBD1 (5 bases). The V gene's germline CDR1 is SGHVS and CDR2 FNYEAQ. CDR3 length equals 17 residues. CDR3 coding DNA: TGTGCCAGCAGCTTAGTGGGGGGACCATATAGCGATCAGCCCCAGCATTTT. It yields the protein CASSLVGGPYSDQPQHF.

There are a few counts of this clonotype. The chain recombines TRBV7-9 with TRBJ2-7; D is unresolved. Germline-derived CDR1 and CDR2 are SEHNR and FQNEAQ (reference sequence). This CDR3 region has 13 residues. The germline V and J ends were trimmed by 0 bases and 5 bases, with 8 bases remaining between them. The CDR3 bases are TGTGCCAGCAGCTTAGCGGGGTTCCACGAGCAGTACGTC. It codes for CASSLAGFHEQYV.

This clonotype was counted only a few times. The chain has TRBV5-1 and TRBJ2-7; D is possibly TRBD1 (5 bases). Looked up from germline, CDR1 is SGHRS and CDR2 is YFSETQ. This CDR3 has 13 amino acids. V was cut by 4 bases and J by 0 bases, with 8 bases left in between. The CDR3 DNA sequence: TGCGCCAGCAGCAGGGGCAGCTCCTACGAGCAGTACGTC. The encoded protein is CASSRGSSYEQYV.

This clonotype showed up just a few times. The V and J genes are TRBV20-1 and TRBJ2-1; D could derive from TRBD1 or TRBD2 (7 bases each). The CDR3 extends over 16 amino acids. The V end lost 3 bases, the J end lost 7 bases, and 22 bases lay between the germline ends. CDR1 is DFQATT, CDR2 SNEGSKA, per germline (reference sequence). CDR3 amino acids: CSARLAGDSYLNEQFF. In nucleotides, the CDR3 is TGCAGTGCTAGGCTTGCGGGGGACAGCTACCTTAATGAGCAGTTCTTC.

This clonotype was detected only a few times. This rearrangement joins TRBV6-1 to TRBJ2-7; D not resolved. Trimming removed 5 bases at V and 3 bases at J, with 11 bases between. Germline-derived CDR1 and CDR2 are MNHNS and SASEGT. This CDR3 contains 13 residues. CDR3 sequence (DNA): TGTGCCAGCAGTTACGCGGCAAACTACGAGCAGTACGTC. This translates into CASSYAANYEQYV.

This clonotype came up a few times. CDR3 nucleotide sequence: TGTGCCAGCAGTCTCTCCACTAGCGGGGGGGCCGTTACGCAGTATTTT. Protein: CASSLSTSGGAVTQYF. The chain uses TRBV6-1 and TRBJ2-3, with 13 nucleotides matching TRBD2. CDR3 size: 16 residues. Unmatched junction bases numbered 10, after V lost 5 bases and J lost 8 bases. Germline CDR1 is MNHNS and CDR2 is SASEGT.

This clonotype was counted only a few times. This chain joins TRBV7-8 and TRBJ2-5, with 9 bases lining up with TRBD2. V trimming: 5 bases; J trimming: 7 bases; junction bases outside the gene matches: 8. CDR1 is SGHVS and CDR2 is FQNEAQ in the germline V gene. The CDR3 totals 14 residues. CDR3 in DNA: TGTGCCAGCAGCATTACTAGCGGGCGGCGGACCCAGTACTTC. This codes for CASSITSGRRTQYF.

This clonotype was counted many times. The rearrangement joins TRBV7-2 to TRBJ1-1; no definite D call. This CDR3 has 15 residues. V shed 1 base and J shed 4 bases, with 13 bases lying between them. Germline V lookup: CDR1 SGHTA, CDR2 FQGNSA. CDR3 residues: CASSLVSPPSTEAFF. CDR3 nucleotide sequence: TGTGCCAGCAGCTTAGTGTCGCCCCCGAGCACTGAAGCTTTCTTT.

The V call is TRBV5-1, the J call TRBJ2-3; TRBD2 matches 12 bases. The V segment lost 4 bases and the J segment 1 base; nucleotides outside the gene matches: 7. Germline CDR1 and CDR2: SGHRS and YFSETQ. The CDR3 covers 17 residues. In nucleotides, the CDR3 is TGCGCCAGCAGCGACGGACTAGCGGGGAGGGGCACAGATACGCAGTATTTT. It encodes CASSDGLAGRGTDTQYF.

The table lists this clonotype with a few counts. CDR3: CASGASDFTDTQYF. CDR3 coding DNA: TGTGCCAGCGGGGCTAGCGATTTCACAGATACGCAGTATTTT. V is TRBV2 and J is TRBJ2-3; D is perhaps TRBD2 (6 bases). Trimming pared 8 bases from V and 2 bases from J, leaving 14 bases between. The germline V gene has CDR1 SNHLY and CDR2 FYNNEI. CDR3 length: 14 amino acids.

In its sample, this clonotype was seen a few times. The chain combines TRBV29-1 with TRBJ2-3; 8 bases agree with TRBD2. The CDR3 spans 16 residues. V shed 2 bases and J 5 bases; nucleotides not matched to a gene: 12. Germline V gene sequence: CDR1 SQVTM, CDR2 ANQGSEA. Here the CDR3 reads CSVEPGLEGPLDTQYF. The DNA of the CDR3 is TGCAGCGTTGAACCGGGACTAGAGGGCCCTCTAGATACGCAGTATTTT.

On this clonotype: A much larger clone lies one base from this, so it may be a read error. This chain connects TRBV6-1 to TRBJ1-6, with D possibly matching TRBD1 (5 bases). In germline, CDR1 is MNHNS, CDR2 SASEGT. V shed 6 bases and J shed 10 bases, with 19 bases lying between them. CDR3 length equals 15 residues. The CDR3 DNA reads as TGTGCCAGCAGCTCCCTTTGCCAGGGTCCCTCACCCCTCCACTTT. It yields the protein CASSSLCQGPSPLHF.

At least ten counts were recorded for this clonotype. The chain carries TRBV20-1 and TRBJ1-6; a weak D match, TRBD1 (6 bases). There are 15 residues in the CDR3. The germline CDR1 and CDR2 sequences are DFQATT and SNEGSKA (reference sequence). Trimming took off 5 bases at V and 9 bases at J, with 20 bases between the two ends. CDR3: CSAAEPGTPTSPLHF. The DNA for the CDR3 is TGCAGTGCTGCCGAACCCGGGACACCCACTTCACCCCTCCACTTT.

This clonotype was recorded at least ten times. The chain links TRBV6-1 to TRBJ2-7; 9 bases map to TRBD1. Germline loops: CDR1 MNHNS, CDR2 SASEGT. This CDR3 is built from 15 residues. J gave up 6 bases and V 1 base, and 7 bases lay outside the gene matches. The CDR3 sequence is CASSEDWTGVVEQYV. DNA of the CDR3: TGTGCCAGCAGTGAAGATTGGACAGGGGTTGTCGAGCAGTACGTC.